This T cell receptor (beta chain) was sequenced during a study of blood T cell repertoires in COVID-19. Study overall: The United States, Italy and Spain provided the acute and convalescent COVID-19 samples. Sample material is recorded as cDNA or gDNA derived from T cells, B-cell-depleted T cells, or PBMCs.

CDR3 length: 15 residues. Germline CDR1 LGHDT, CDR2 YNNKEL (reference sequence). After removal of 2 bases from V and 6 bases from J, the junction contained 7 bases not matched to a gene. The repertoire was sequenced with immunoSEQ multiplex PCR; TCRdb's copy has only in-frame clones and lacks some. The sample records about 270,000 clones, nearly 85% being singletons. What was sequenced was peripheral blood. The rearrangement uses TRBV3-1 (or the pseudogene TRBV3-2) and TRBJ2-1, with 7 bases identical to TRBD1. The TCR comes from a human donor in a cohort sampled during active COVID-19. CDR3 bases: TGTGCCAGCAGCCAAAAGTTGGGACAGAGCAATGAGCAGTTCTTC. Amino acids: CASSQKLGQSNEQFF.